Detailed here is one T cell receptor beta chain. Its target is not known. The data stem from a study of CXCR3-negative and CXCR3-positive naive CD8 T cells. Overall study context: Summed over all libraries, TRB reads came to around 140 million, with about 1.5 +/- 0.3 million per library. General study points: TRB CDR3s of CXCR3-positive naive cells were more hydrophobic than those of CXCR3-negative naive cells. TRBV-TRBJ usage was similar across naive CXCR3 subsets but distinct in memory cells.

All TRB cDNA libraries came from 5' RACE performed with UMI labels. TCRdb reworked the 5' RACE reads into one entry per CDR3 protein, no DNA. There are 84,000 or so distinct CDR3 sequences in the sample, with roughly 1.5% held by the top ten. Germline CDR1 ENHRY, CDR2 SYGVKD. There are 13 residues in the CDR3. This sequence was found in a human donor in good health. Some clones in this sample may be carry-over from other donors' samples. V usage is TRBV10-3 and J usage is TRBJ1-1; lacking DNA, the TRBD1 call made by TCRdb goes unchecked. Sequencing was done on a sample of naive CXCR3- CD8+ T cells from blood. Subset of the sample: CD45RO-CCR7+CD27+CD95- naive CD8+ T cells lacking CXCR3 (TNR3-). This CDR3 reads CAITPGQGTEAFF.